This TCR beta chain came from a study of T cell responses to AZD1222 COVID-19 vaccine. To note about this clone: Its antigen is unknown.

Profiling relied on immunoSEQ multiplex PCR, and the TCRdb table lists in-frame clones only, not all of them. The sample lists about 130,000 clones; approximately 91% were seen once. The CDR3 totals 13 residues. V lost 7 bases and J lost 2, with 11 bases in between. Germline V gene sequence: CDR1 SNHLY, CDR2 FYNNEI. Regarding the study as a whole: Increased Spike-specific TCR breadth and depth were observed after two AZD1222 doses. As reported, nearly half of all spike-specific TCRs target variant regions that are unmutated.

Investigators merged groups given second doses at roughly 4 or roughly 12 weeks. This chain joins TRBV2 and TRBJ2-5; no reliable D call. The sample in question was peripheral blood, obtained 28 days after the second AZD1222 dose. This clonotype originated in an adult who received the AZD1222 COVID-19 vaccine. CDR3 nucleotide sequence: TGTGCCAGCACTCGAATCAGGCAAGAGACCCAGTACTTC. It specifies CASTRIRQETQYF.